One sample yielded the 27 T cell receptor beta chains listed below, sequenced in a study of cytomegalovirus exposure and HLA in healthy donors. In the PCR, 60 Vbeta and 13 Jbeta primers were used. Here immunoSEQ multiplex PCR was the method, and the copy in TCRdb shows in-frame clones only, minus some. The repertoire includes some 130,000 clones, about 73% of them detected once, and roughly 1.9% sits in the top ten. Input material: PBMCs. The receptor source for this set is a woman aged 55-70 years in good health and CMV-seropositive.

The rearrangement uses TRBV9 and TRBJ1-2; 7 bases are a match to TRBD1. V gave up 4 bases and J gave up 4 bases; unmatched junction bases: 13. Germline CDR1 is SGDLS and CDR2 is YYNGEE. This CDR3 region has 16 residues. In DNA form, the CDR3 reads TGTGCCAGCAGCCCCCGACTTGACAGGGCCCCCTATGGCTACACCTTC. Its translation: CASSPRLDRAPYGYTF.

The gene calls are TRBV19 and TRBJ2-1; 9 nucleotides match TRBD1. The CDR3 is 15 residues long. V dropped 7 bases and J dropped 4; count of bases not matched to a gene: 8. The germline V gene has CDR1 LNHDA and CDR2 SQIVND (reference sequence). The CDR3 coding sequence is TGTGCCAGTAAACCGGTGACAGGGGGTTACAATGAGCAGTTCTTC. Translation: CASKPVTGGYNEQFF.

The chain is built from TRBV5-1 and TRBJ1-2; TRBD1 matches at 9 bases. V shed 5 bases and J 2 bases; nucleotides not matched to a gene: 4. This CDR3 spans 14 amino acids. In germline, CDR1 is SGHRS, CDR2 YFSETQ. Here the CDR3 reads CASRSGTGNYGYTF. The CDR3, as DNA: TGCGCCAGCAGGTCCGGGACAGGGAACTATGGCTACACCTTC.

This rearrangement joins TRBV5-1 to TRBJ2-2; 11 bases fit TRBD1. Germline V gene data show CDR1 as SGHRS and CDR2 as YFSETQ. Germline trimming cut 4 bases from V and 4 bases from J; bases unmatched to any gene: 12. This CDR3 is 18 amino acids long. The CDR3 loop reads CASSIYSFGTGGTGELFF. The CDR3 DNA is TGCGCCAGCAGCATTTATTCTTTTGGGACAGGGGGCACCGGGGAGCTGTTTTTT. Complete variable domain (other parts from reference TRBV5-1 and TRBJ2-2): KAGVTQTPRYLIKTRGQQVTLSCSPISGHRSVSWYQQTPGQGLQFLFEYFSETQRNKGNFPGRFSGRQFSNSRSEMNVSTLELGDSALYLCASSIYSFGTGGTGELFFGEGSRLTVL.

This clone was seen once. This chain joins TRBV5-1 and TRBJ2-3, with a weak D call TRBD1 (6 bases). The CDR3 is made up of 17 amino acids. Germline V lookup: CDR1 SGHRS, CDR2 YFSETQ. Trimming took off 0 bases at V and 4 bases at J, with 18 bases between the two ends. CDR3 sequence (DNA): TGCGCCAGCAGCTTGGCGGGCCAGGGGCAACGGGCAGATACGCAGTATTTT. Encoded protein: CASSLAGQGQRADTQYF.

This chain connects TRBV29-1 to TRBJ1-2; 7 bases fit TRBD1. Germline V gene lookup returns CDR1 SQVTM and CDR2 ANQGSEA. The CDR3 sequence is 14 residues long. The junction had 6 bases not matched to a gene; V was cut back by 1 base and J by 4 bases. CDR3 sequence (DNA): TGCAGCGTTGAAGCGATGGAGGGGGCCTATGGCTACACCTTC. Protein: CSVEAMEGAYGYTF.

This rearrangement joins TRBV6-6 to TRBJ2-7, with 10 bases lining up with TRBD2. The CDR3 sequence is 14 residues long. V shed 3 bases and J 5 bases; nucleotides not matched to a gene: 4. Germline V gene lookup returns CDR1 MNHNY and CDR2 SVGAGI (reference sequence). CDR3 residues: CASSYTSGKHEQYF. The DNA for the CDR3 is TGTGCCAGCAGTTATACTAGCGGGAAACACGAGCAGTACTTC.

The chain joins TRBV7-3 to TRBJ2-1; possible D gene TRBD2, 5 bases. Germline-derived CDR1 and CDR2 are SGHTA and FQGTGA. The V and J ends lost 5 bases and 4 bases respectively, with 12 bases between them. CDR3 length equals 14 residues. CDR3 region: CASSPPGSYNEQFF. Written as DNA, the CDR3 is TGTGCCAGCAGCCCCCCGGGATCTTACAATGAGCAGTTCTTC.

The CDR3 sequence is CASSLRGQGSPLHF. The CDR3 region has the DNA TGTGCCAGCAGCTTAAGGGGACAGGGTTCACCCCTCCACTTT. The rearrangement joins TRBV13 to TRBJ1-6, with 9 bases identical to TRBD1. The CDR3 loop spans 14 amino acids. With 2 bases clipped from V and 9 bases from J, the junction kept 2 bases outside the gene matches. Per germline, CDR1 PRHDT and CDR2 FYEKMQ (reference sequence).

V is TRBV28 and J is TRBJ2-7, with 7 bases that match TRBD2. The CDR3 covers 13 residues. The junction had 7 bases not matched to a gene; V was cut back by 5 bases and J by 6 bases. From germline, CDR1 is MDHEN and CDR2 SYDVKM. The CDR3 loop reads CASSETSSPEQYF. CDR3 nucleotide sequence: TGTGCCAGCAGTGAGACTAGCTCCCCCGAGCAGTACTTC.

V and J are TRBV9 and TRBJ2-5; maybe TRBD1 (5 bases). The CDR3 is 16 residues long. Per the germline V gene, CDR1 is SGDLS and CDR2 is YYNGEE. V was shortened by 0 bases and J by 4 bases, with 16 bases between the two germline ends. In nucleotides, the CDR3 is TGTGCCAGCAGCGTAGTTCCTAGACAGCCCCCAGAGACCCAGTACTTC. Amino acid sequence: CASSVVPRQPPETQYF.

This clone has only a few counts. The CDR3 DNA is TGTGCCAGTAGTATCACTGCGGGAGGGCTGGCAGATACGCAGTATTTT. Translated: CASSITAGGLADTQYF. The chain links TRBV19 to TRBJ2-3; 9 bases match TRBD2. The CDR3 is 16 amino acids. J lost 4 bases, V lost 3 bases, and 8 bases had no gene match. Germline lookup yields CDR1 LNHDA and CDR2 SQIVND (reference sequence).

V usage is TRBV5-1 and J usage is TRBJ1-4; TRBD1 agrees at 8 bases. CDR3 length: 14 residues. Germline CDR1 and CDR2: SGHRS and YFSETQ. With V trimmed by 4 bases and J by 7 bases, 6 bases remained unmatched. DNA for the CDR3: TGCGCCAGCAGCGTTGGGACAGGATCTGAAAAACTGTTTTTT. Protein product: CASSVGTGSEKLFF.

This clone was detected once. CDR3 in amino acids: CASMFGRGTNQPQHF. Here the CDR3 DNA reads TGTGCCAGCATGTTTGGCAGGGGGACCAATCAGCCCCAGCATTTT. The chain uses TRBV6-1 and TRBJ1-5, with 7 nucleotides matching TRBD1. The J segment lost 3 bases and the V segment lost 7 bases, leaving 9 bases of the junction unmatched. Germline CDR1 and CDR2: MNHNS and SASEGT. The CDR3 contains 15 residues.

V gene TRBV5-4 combines with J gene TRBJ2-5; 8 bases fit TRBD1. The CDR3 spans 14 residues. V was pared by 3 bases and J by 2 bases, with 3 bases of the junction left unmatched. Germline loops: CDR1 SGHNT, CDR2 YYREEE (reference sequence). The CDR3 DNA sequence: TGTGCCAGCAGCTCGACAGGGGCACAAGAGACCCAGTACTTC. This sequence encodes CASSSTGAQETQYF.

This clone was seen more than once but under ten times. V is TRBV6-5 and J is TRBJ1-1; 8 bases are shared with TRBD1. CDR3 length: 15 residues. Unmatched junction bases numbered 6, after V lost 5 bases and J lost 1 base. Germline V CDR1 and CDR2: MNHEY, SVGAGI. CDR3 bases: TGTGCCAGCAGTACCCGGACAGGGCCGAACACTGAAGCTTTCTTT. Translation gives CASSTRTGPNTEAFF.

The CDR3 region has the DNA TGTGCCAGCAGCTCGATTAGAACAGGCCCGAACTCTGGGGCCAACGTCCTGACTTTC. This gives the protein CASSSIRTGPNSGANVLTF. The V gene is TRBV7-9, the J gene TRBJ2-6; the D gene is possibly TRBD1 (5 bases). CDR1 and CDR2 from the germline V gene are SEHNR and FQNEAQ (reference sequence). V lost 4 bases and J lost 0, with 19 bases in between. The CDR3 extends over 19 amino acids.

The J gene is TRBJ1-1, the V gene TRBV30; 9 positions match TRBD1. The germline V gene encodes CDR1 GTSNPN and CDR2 SVGIG (reference sequence). There are 15 residues in the CDR3. J lost 1 base, V lost 8 bases, and 11 bases had no gene match. CDR3 DNA sequence: TGTGCCCGAACGACAGGGGGGCTTAAGAACACTGAAGCTTTCTTT. Translated, it gives CARTTGGLKNTEAFF.

This clone was recorded many times. The same CDR3 can be traced to other DNA sequences in this sample. The chain couples TRBV6-5 to TRBJ1-1, with 9 bases fitting TRBD1. The J segment lost 5 bases and the V segment lost 4 bases, leaving 2 bases of the junction unmatched. Germline V CDR1 and CDR2: MNHEY, SVGAGI. The CDR3 totals 13 residues. CDR3 DNA: TGTGCCAGCAGTTTACAGGGGGCGACTGAAGCTTTCTTT. This encodes CASSLQGATEAFF.

V usage is TRBV28 and J usage is TRBJ1-5; D call uncertain. In germline, CDR1 is MDHEN, CDR2 SYDVKM. Between the trimmed V and J ends, which lost 2 bases and 4 bases, there was a span of 12 bases. This CDR3 is built from 15 residues. CDR3 protein: CASSLRRATNQPQHF. Here the CDR3 DNA reads TGTGCCAGCAGTTTAAGGAGGGCCACGAATCAGCCCCAGCATTTT. The whole variable domain, remainder taken from reference TRBV28 and TRBJ1-5, is DVKVTQSSRYLVKRTGEKVFLECVQDMDHENMFWYRQDPGLGLRLIYFSYDVKMKEKGDIPEGYSVSREKKERFSLILESASTNQTSMYLCASSLRRATNQPQHFGDGTRLSIL.

The chain recombines TRBV30 with TRBJ2-7, with 10 bases identical to TRBD1. Germline assignment: CDR1 GTSNPN and CDR2 SVGIG (reference sequence). The CDR3 loop spans 14 amino acids. V shed 1 base, J shed 3 bases, and the junction held 3 bases outside the gene matches. CDR3 coding DNA: TGTGCCTGGAGTGAGGGGGACAGGGGCTACGAGCAGTACTTC. This translates into CAWSEGDRGYEQYF.

The gene calls are TRBV19 and TRBJ1-1; 7 bases map to TRBD1. CDR1 and CDR2 from the germline V gene are LNHDA and SQIVND (reference sequence). The CDR3 has 17 residues. V lost 7 bases, J lost 5 bases, and 19 bases stayed unmatched. The CDR3 DNA reads as TGTGCCAGTAAGGATGGGCAGGGGGAGATCGTGAGGACTGAAGCTTTCTTT. Translated, it gives CASKDGQGEIVRTEAFF.

This clone came up a few times. This rearrangement joins TRBV18 to TRBJ1-5; 7 positions agree with TRBD1. Germline loops: CDR1 KGHSH, CDR2 LQKENI. The CDR3 sequence is 15 residues long. The V segment lost 0 bases and the J segment 4 bases; nucleotides outside the gene matches: 3. Here the CDR3 DNA reads TGTGCCAGCTCACCACCCGGGACAGCTAATCAGCCCCAGCATTTT. Its protein is CASSPPGTANQPQHF.

The gene calls are TRBV19 and TRBJ1-5; D not resolved. Germline values: CDR1 LNHDA, CDR2 SQIVND (reference sequence). This CDR3 contains 16 residues. Trimming stripped 8 bases from V and 3 bases from J, with 20 bases between. For the CDR3, the DNA is TGTGCCAGTGGGATTTGGAGGGTCGGCTTCAATCAGCCCCAGCATTTT. Translating it yields CASGIWRVGFNQPQHF.

This clone came up once. This chain joins TRBV2 and TRBJ2-1; D unclear. V dropped 4 bases and J dropped 2 bases, with 6 bases sitting between them. This CDR3 region has 13 residues. Germline values: CDR1 SNHLY, CDR2 FYNNEI. This CDR3 is CASSGLTYNEQFF. In DNA form, the CDR3 reads TGTGCCAGCAGTGGGCTCACCTACAATGAGCAGTTCTTC.

The V call is TRBV5-8, the J call TRBJ2-1, with TRBD1 matching over 8 bases. Germline lookup yields CDR1 SGHTS and CDR2 YDEGEE. Trimming took 2 bases from V and 2 from J; bases not matched to a gene: 9. The CDR3 contains 17 residues. Here the CDR3 reads CASSFLMTQGAYNEQFF. CDR3 nucleotide sequence: TGTGCCAGCAGCTTCCTAATGACACAGGGGGCCTACAATGAGCAGTTCTTC.

The J gene is TRBJ2-3, the V gene TRBV9; possible D gene TRBD2, 6 bases. The germline V and J ends were trimmed by 10 bases and 0 bases, with 15 bases remaining between them. Germline V gives CDR1 SGDLS, CDR2 YYNGEE. The CDR3 is made up of 14 amino acids. In nucleotides, the CDR3 is TGTGCCTCTAACCCCGGGAGCAGCACAGATACGCAGTATTTT. It specifies CASNPGSSTDTQYF.